This T cell receptor beta chain was identified during a study of T cell clonality in common variable immunodeficiency. Whole-study results and caveats: CVID subjects showed higher TCRbeta clonality than healthy controls. CVID subjects shared fewer TCRbeta clones than healthy controls did. Fewer deletions and N-nucleotide insertions were reportedly seen in common variable immunodeficiency TCR beta sequences.

All CVID subjects were on immunoglobulin replacement for at least one year. This clone was observed a handful of times. Its antigen is as yet unknown. This table comes from immunoSEQ multiplex PCR, and its TCRdb copy is limited to in-frame clones, with some not included. This sample has some 30,000 clones, each found more than once. Sequencing used peripheral blood mononuclear cells. The sequence was collected from a human donor with common variable immunodeficiency.

The CDR3 DNA, read in part, is TGTGCCAGCACAGCGGGGCCGGGGGGAGATACG. This sequence encodes CASTAGPGGDT. In full, the CDR3 reads CASTAGPGGDTQYF. The chain employs TRBV7-3 and TRBJ2-3, with 7 nucleotides matching TRBD2. The read terminates 3 residues before the CDR3 end, so the remaining end is supplied by the germline J gene. J gave up 5 bases and V 7 bases, and 9 bases lay outside the gene matches. CDR3 size: 14 residues. CDR1 is SGHTA and CDR2 is FQGTGA in the germline V gene.